This passage covers 25 T cell receptor beta chains from one sample sequenced in a study of a mutant IDH1 vaccine in newly diagnosed glioma. As to time point: week 23, last vaccination. All doses held 300 ug of mutant IDH1 20-mer peptide, with topical imiquimod. Sequenced by immunoSEQ multiplex PCR; TCRdb stores in-frame clones only, minus some. The sample contains approximately 60,000 clones, over 70% of which appear only once. Their antigens are not known. The source was PBMCs, collected from a glioma patient whose treatment included an IDH1 peptide vaccine. The source is a man aged 40-49 years with glioma.

Only one count was recorded for this clone. The chain is built from TRBV15 and TRBJ2-7, with TRBD1 matching 12 bases. Germline CDR1 LNHNV, CDR2 YYDKDF (reference sequence). With V trimmed by 2 bases and J by 4 bases, 3 bases remained unmatched. The CDR3 is 15 residues long. CDR3 nucleotides: TGTGCCACCAGCAGACCGGGACAGGGGGCATACGAGCAGTACTTC. This sequence encodes CATSRPGQGAYEQYF.

This chain uses TRBV4-1 with TRBJ1-1; D unresolved. The CDR3 totals 16 residues. From germline, CDR1 is MGHRA and CDR2 YSYEKL. The ends were cut back, 0 bases at V and 0 bases at J, with 11 bases in the middle. The CDR3 sequence is CASSQDQEVLNTEAFF. The CDR3 DNA reads TGCGCCAGCAGCCAAGATCAGGAAGTCCTGAACACTGAAGCTTTCTTT.

This chain connects TRBV6-1 to TRBJ1-2; the D is unclear. V was trimmed by 4 bases and J by 2 bases, leaving 11 bases between them. Germline-derived CDR1 and CDR2 are MNHNS and SASEGT. The CDR3 is 14 residues long. CDR3 coding DNA: TGTGCCAGCAGTGGACATCAAGGGAACTATGGCTACACCTTC. It specifies CASSGHQGNYGYTF.

This chain uses TRBV6-5 with TRBJ1-1, with unresolved D. The CDR3 sequence is 13 residues long. The V gene's germline CDR1 is MNHEY and CDR2 SVGAGI. V was trimmed by 8 bases and J by 1 base, leaving 11 bases between them. CDR3 in DNA: TGTGCCAGCTCGCGGGTTAGGAACACTGAAGCTTTCTTT. Protein sequence: CASSRVRNTEAFF.

The V gene is TRBV6-5, the J gene TRBJ2-5; TRBD2 agrees at 13 bases. Germline trimming cut 6 bases from V and 5 bases from J; bases unmatched to any gene: 6. Germline values: CDR1 MNHEY, CDR2 SVGAGI. This CDR3 comprises 15 residues. CDR3 in DNA: TGTGCCAGCAGGGGGACTAGCGGGACGTGGGAGACCCAGTACTTC. It encodes CASRGTSGTWETQYF.

The gene calls are TRBV10-2 and TRBJ2-1; no reliable D call. This CDR3 is 13 amino acids long. CDR1 and CDR2 (germline): WSHSY, SAAADI. Deletions cut 3 bases from V and 7 bases from J, with 10 bases between. Here the CDR3 DNA reads TGCGCCAGCAGTGACTCCGCCGGGAATGAGCAGTTCTTC. Translation: CASSDSAGNEQFF.

V usage is TRBV2 and J usage is TRBJ1-4, with TRBD1 as a possible D gene (5 bases). CDR1 is SNHLY and CDR2 is FYNNEI in the germline V gene. The CDR3 sequence is 15 residues long. Between the trimmed V and J ends, which lost 3 bases and 10 bases, there was a span of 18 bases. CDR3 loop: CASSETLWQGGKLFF. Written as DNA, the CDR3 is TGTGCCAGCAGTGAGACCCTATGGCAGGGAGGAAAACTGTTTTTT.

CDR3 in amino acids: CASSPLSAGAYNEQFF. In DNA, the CDR3 is TGTGCCAGCTCACCACTCTCCGCGGGAGCCTACAATGAGCAGTTCTTC. The gene calls are TRBV18 and TRBJ2-1; 7 bases agree with TRBD2. In germline, CDR1 is KGHSH, CDR2 LQKENI. The CDR3 covers 16 residues. V gave up 1 base and J gave up 2 bases; unmatched junction bases: 5.

The chain joins TRBV5-1 to TRBJ1-5; D is uncertain. With 0 bases removed from V and 0 bases from J, the gap between germline ends came to 10 bases. The CDR3 consists of 16 residues. Germline values: CDR1 SGHRS, CDR2 YFSETQ. Here the CDR3 DNA reads TGCGCCAGCAGCTTGGCCGCGGGATTTAGCAATCAGCCCCAGCATTTT. This sequence encodes CASSLAAGFSNQPQHF.

The V and J genes are TRBV5-8 and TRBJ1-1; tentatively, D is TRBD1 (6 bases). Trimming took 4 bases from V and 5 from J, leaving 12 bases between them. Per the germline V gene, CDR1 is SGHTS and CDR2 is YDEGEE. CDR3 size: 13 residues. The CDR3 coding sequence is TGTGCCAGCAGCGCGAACAGGGAAACTGAAGCTTTCTTT. The encoded protein is CASSANRETEAFF.

V gene TRBV5-6 combines with J gene TRBJ1-5; TRBD1 is a possible D gene (6 bases). V dropped 4 bases and J dropped 0 bases, with 17 bases sitting between them. This CDR3 has 17 residues. Germline loops: CDR1 SGHDT, CDR2 YYEEEE. The CDR3 loop reads CASSEQGMEDSNQPQHF. As DNA, the CDR3 is TGTGCCAGCAGCGAACAGGGAATGGAAGATAGCAATCAGCCCCAGCATTTT.

This rearrangement joins TRBV18 to TRBJ2-1; D could derive from TRBD1 or TRBD2 (5 bases each). The CDR3 sequence is 14 residues long. With 6 bases removed from V and 7 bases from J, the gap between germline ends came to 16 bases. CDR1 and CDR2 from the germline V gene are KGHSH and LQKENI. The CDR3 DNA reads as TGTGCCAGCTCTCAATGGACGGGACGGAATGAGCAGTTCTTC. It specifies CASSQWTGRNEQFF.

The V call is TRBV19, the J call TRBJ1-5, with D possibly TRBD1 on 5 matching bases. V lost 1 base, J lost 2 bases, and 12 bases lay in between. Germline CDR1 and CDR2: LNHDA and SQIVND (reference sequence). The CDR3 totals 16 residues. The CDR3 sequence: CASSIAGWGGNQPQHF. Written as DNA, the CDR3 is TGTGCCAGTAGTATAGCAGGATGGGGGGGCAATCAGCCCCAGCATTTT.

V and J are TRBV9 and TRBJ2-7, with 11 nucleotides matching TRBD2. Germline V gene lookup returns CDR1 SGDLS and CDR2 YYNGEE. The CDR3 has 16 residues. Trimming removed 3 bases from V and 2 bases from J; junction bases left unmatched: 7. The CDR3 DNA follows: TGTGCCAGCAGCGCTTTTGGGACTAGCGGTACCTACGAGCAGTACTTC. Protein: CASSAFGTSGTYEQYF.

J is TRBJ2-5 and V is TRBV11-1; 8 bases fit TRBD2. V lost 3 bases to trimming and J lost 1 base; unmatched junction nucleotides: 1. Germline values: CDR1 SGHAT, CDR2 FQDESV (reference sequence). This CDR3 comprises 14 residues. The CDR3 nucleotides read TGTGCCAGCAGCTTTGCGGGAGGCCAAGAGACCCAGTACTTC. It yields the protein CASSFAGGQETQYF. Combining the CDR3 with reference TRBV11-1 and TRBJ2-5 gives the whole variable domain EAEVAQSPRYKITEKSQAVAFWCDPISGHATLYWYRQILGQGPELLVQFQDESVVDDSQLPKDRFSAERLKGVDSTLKIQPAELGDSAMYLCASSFAGGQETQYFGPGTRLLVL.

The genes are TRBV7-2 and TRBJ2-5, with D possibly TRBD2 on 5 matching bases. Deletions cut 2 bases from V and 5 bases from J, with 15 bases between. The CDR3 runs to 15 residues. The germline gives CDR1 SGHTA, CDR2 FQGNSA. CDR3 DNA sequence: TGTGCCAGCAGCTTAAACCCCCTAGCTCGGGAGACCCAGTACTTC. Translated: CASSLNPLARETQYF.

The V gene is TRBV11-1, the J gene TRBJ2-1; D is undetermined. This CDR3 contains 13 residues. The germline V and J ends were trimmed by 4 bases and 4 bases, with 8 bases remaining between them. Germline V gives CDR1 SGHAT, CDR2 FQDESV (reference sequence). The CDR3 sequence is CASSWGGYNEQFF. The CDR3 nucleotides read TGTGCCAGCAGCTGGGGTGGGTACAATGAGCAGTTCTTC. Supplemented by reference TRBV11-1 and TRBJ2-1, the full variable domain reads EAEVAQSPRYKITEKSQAVAFWCDPISGHATLYWYRQILGQGPELLVQFQDESVVDDSQLPKDRFSAERLKGVDSTLKIQPAELGDSAMYLCASSWGGYNEQFFGPGTRLTVL.

V is TRBV27 and J is TRBJ2-2; D may be TRBD1 or TRBD2 (5 bases each). This CDR3 contains 16 residues. The V gene lost 6 bases and the J gene lost 0 bases, with 14 bases spanning the gap. The germline gives CDR1 MNHEY, CDR2 SMNVEV (reference sequence). The CDR3 nucleotides read TGTGCCAGCAGAGCTCAGGGTAGCGCGAACACCGGGGAGCTGTTTTTT. Encoded protein: CASRAQGSANTGELFF.

The V and J genes are TRBV9 and TRBJ2-3, with unresolved D. The germline V gene encodes CDR1 SGDLS and CDR2 YYNGEE. The CDR3 length is 11 residues. Trimming took off 4 bases at V and 4 bases at J, with 4 bases between the two ends. CDR3: CASSQADTQYF. CDR3 DNA: TGTGCCAGCAGCCAGGCAGATACGCAGTATTTT.

The chain combines TRBV28 with TRBJ1-2; possibly TRBD1 for D (6 bases). CDR1 and CDR2 (germline): MDHEN, SYDVKM. The CDR3 loop spans 12 amino acids. V shed 6 bases and J shed 4 bases, with 9 bases lying between them. The CDR3 sequence: CASRRQAYGYTF. The CDR3 DNA is TGTGCCAGCAGGAGACAGGCCTATGGCTACACCTTC.

The chain recombines TRBV29-1 with TRBJ2-2, with 9 positions matching TRBD1. This CDR3 region has 14 residues. J was trimmed by 4 bases and V by 4 bases; bases with no gene match: 4. Germline CDR1 reads SQVTM; CDR2 reads ANQGSEA. In DNA, the CDR3 is TGCAGCGTTGCCGGGACAGGGATCACCGGGGAGCTGTTTTTT. It yields the protein CSVAGTGITGELFF.

The chain joins TRBV6-1 to TRBJ2-5, with D perhaps given as TRBD1 or TRBD2 (5 bases each). The CDR3 has 13 amino acids. The V and J ends lost 6 bases and 5 bases respectively, with 13 bases between them. Germline CDR1 is MNHNS and CDR2 is SASEGT. CDR3 amino acids: CASRRQTGETQYF. For the CDR3, the DNA is TGTGCCAGCAGGAGACAGACGGGGGAGACCCAGTACTTC.

The V gene is TRBV5-1, the J gene TRBJ2-3, with 11 bases identical to TRBD2. The germline V gene has CDR1 SGHRS and CDR2 YFSETQ. J was trimmed by 8 bases and V by 0 bases; bases with no gene match: 11. CDR3 length equals 17 residues. In DNA, the CDR3 is TGCGCCAGCAGCTTGGGCGGAGGACTAGCGGGCCCGGGTACGCAGTATTTT. The encoded protein is CASSLGGGLAGPGTQYF. The variable domain in full, completed from reference TRBV5-1 and TRBJ2-3, reads KAGVTQTPRYLIKTRGQQVTLSCSPISGHRSVSWYQQTPGQGLQFLFEYFSETQRNKGNFPGRFSGRQFSNSRSEMNVSTLELGDSALYLCASSLGGGLAGPGTQYFGPGTRLTVL.

The rearrangement links TRBV11-2 to TRBJ2-5; weak D call: TRBD2 (5 bases). V was cut by 6 bases and J by 4 bases, with 15 bases left in between. The CDR3 is made up of 14 amino acids. The germline V gene has CDR1 SGHAT and CDR2 FQNNGV. CDR3 DNA sequence: TGTGCCAGCAGACTAGTAGCCCCATCAGAGACCCAGTACTTC. This translates into CASRLVAPSETQYF.

V is TRBV6-1 and J is TRBJ2-5; tentative D call: TRBD2 (5 bases). Germline V gene lookup returns CDR1 MNHNS and CDR2 SASEGT. V shed 0 bases and J shed 5 bases, with 16 bases lying between them. This CDR3 has 16 amino acids. CDR3 in amino acids: CASSEARANSRETQYF. In nucleotides, the CDR3 is TGTGCCAGCAGTGAAGCGCGGGCAAACTCCAGGGAGACCCAGTACTTC.